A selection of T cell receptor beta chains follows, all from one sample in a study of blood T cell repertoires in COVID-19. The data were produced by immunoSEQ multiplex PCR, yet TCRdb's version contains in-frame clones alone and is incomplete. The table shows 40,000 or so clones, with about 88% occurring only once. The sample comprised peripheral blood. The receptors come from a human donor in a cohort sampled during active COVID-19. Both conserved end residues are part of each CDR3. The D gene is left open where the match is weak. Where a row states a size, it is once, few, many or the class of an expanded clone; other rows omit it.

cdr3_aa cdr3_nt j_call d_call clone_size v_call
CASRPLVGASNQPQHF TGTGCCAGTAGACCCCTCGTTGGGGCCAGCAATCAGCCCCAGCATTTT TRBJ1-5 . . TRBV19
CASRENQPQHF TGTGCCAGCAGGGAGAATCAGCCCCAGCATTTT TRBJ1-5 . . TRBV6-5
CAISGTGGSGYEQYF TGTGCCATCAGTGGAACAGGGGGCTCTGGCTACGAGCAGTACTTC TRBJ2-7 TRBD1 . TRBV10-3
CSVFGQGISGANVLTF TGCAGCGTTTTCGGACAGGGGATCTCTGGGGCCAACGTCCTGACTTTC TRBJ2-6 TRBD1 . TRBV29-1
CASSNRGGKQYF TGTGCCAGCAGTAACAGGGGAGGTAAGCAGTACTTC TRBJ2-7 . . TRBV12-3/TRBV12-4
CASTLAASSTDTQYF TGTGCCAGCACTTTAGCGGCCTCTAGCACAGATACGCAGTATTTT TRBJ2-3 . . TRBV2
CASSFPGQGYSTDTQYF TGTGCCAGTAGTTTCCCGGGACAGGGCTATAGCACAGATACGCAGTATTTT TRBJ2-3 TRBD1 . TRBV19
CAISRDRDGYGYTF TGTGCCATCAGCCGGGACAGGGACGGCTATGGCTACACCTTC TRBJ1-2 TRBD1 few TRBV10-3
CASSVGGGGETQYF TGTGCCAGCAGCGTAGGAGGGGGTGGTGAGACCCAGTACTTC TRBJ2-5 . . TRBV9
CASSEGRGQPQHF TGTGCCAGCAGTGAAGGCCGGGGTCAGCCCCAGCATTTT TRBJ1-5 . . TRBV2
CASSRLDTQYF TGTGCCAGCAGCCGGCTCGATACGCAGTATTTT TRBJ2-3 . . TRBV14
CASNGGQGNQPQHF TGTGCCAGCAACGGGGGACAGGGCAATCAGCCCCAGCATTTT TRBJ1-5 TRBD1 . TRBV9
CASSEPARNYGYTF TGTGCCAGCAGTGAGCCCGCCAGGAACTATGGCTACACCTTC TRBJ1-2 . . TRBV25-1
CASSPGGPGGTDTQYF TGTGCCAGCAGCCCTGGTGGGCCAGGGGGCACTGATACGCAGTATTTT TRBJ2-3 TRBD1 . TRBV11-3
CASSLPSVDQPQHF TGCGCCAGCAGCCTTCCATCCGTAGATCAGCCCCAGCATTTT TRBJ1-5 . once TRBV5-1
CASSLTESNYGYTF TGTGCCAGCAGCTTGACGGAGTCTAACTATGGCTACACCTTC TRBJ1-2 . few TRBV7-9
CASSLEPAGTQYF TGTGCCAGCAGTTTAGAACCCGCAGGGACCCAGTACTTC TRBJ2-5 . . TRBV12-3/TRBV12-4
CASSSQTGWSGELFF TGCGCCAGCAGCTCCCAGACAGGGTGGTCCGGGGAGCTGTTTTTT TRBJ2-2 TRBD1 . TRBV5-1
CASSPSDTGELFF TGTGCCAGCTCACCATCGGACACCGGGGAGCTGTTTTTT TRBJ2-2 . . TRBV18
CASSFRDGELFF TGTGCCAGCAGCTTCAGGGACGGGGAGCTGTTTTTT TRBJ2-2 . . TRBV11-3
CASSSQGYEQYF TGCGCCAGCAGCTCCCAGGGGTACGAGCAGTACTTC TRBJ2-7 . once TRBV5-1
CASSFEGALAKNIQYF TGTGCCAGCAGCTTCGAGGGGGCGTTAGCCAAAAACATTCAGTACTTC TRBJ2-4 TRBD1 once TRBV7-9
CATIAEGSGANVLTF TGTGCCACCATTGCTGAGGGCTCTGGGGCCAACGTCCTGACTTTC TRBJ2-6 . once TRBV6-5
CASSPTMTGVGELFF TGTGCCAGCAGCCCCACAATGACAGGGGTCGGGGAGCTGTTTTTT TRBJ2-2 TRBD1 . TRBV9
CAIGTDSNQPQHF TGTGCCATCGGGACAGATAGCAATCAGCCCCAGCATTTT TRBJ1-5 TRBD1 . TRBV7-7
CASSDRDQRLSSPLHF TGTGCCAGCAGTGACAGGGATCAGCGCTTGAGTTCACCCCTCCACTTT TRBJ1-6 . . TRBV2
CASSSISGREQYF TGTGCCAGCAGCTCTATTTCCGGTAGAGAGCAGTACTTC TRBJ2-7 . . TRBV7-9
CASSLRQNEKLFF TGTGCCAGCTCTCTGAGACAGAATGAAAAACTGTTTTTT TRBJ1-4 . . TRBV18
CASSRETSGGIDTQYF TGTGCCAGCAGCCGAGAAACTAGCGGGGGAATAGATACGCAGTATTTT TRBJ2-3 TRBD2 . TRBV5-4
CASSQGVQANQPQHF TGTGCCAGCAGCCAAGGGGTACAGGCTAATCAGCCCCAGCATTTT TRBJ1-5 . . TRBV4-2
CASSMKTSGGVKKTQYF TGTGCCAGCAGCATGAAGACTAGCGGGGGAGTCAAAAAGACCCAGTACTTC TRBJ2-5 . . TRBV21-1
CATSRTSGTSETQYF TGTGCCACCAGCAGAACCTCCGGGACTAGCGAGACCCAGTACTTC TRBJ2-5 TRBD2 . TRBV15
CASGRGGLKDTQYF TGTGCCAGCGGGAGGGGGGGGCTTAAAGATACGCAGTATTTT TRBJ2-3 . . TRBV2
CASSWGPPGDEQFF TGTGCCAGCTCCTGGGGGCCCCCCGGGGATGAGCAGTTCTTC TRBJ2-1 . . TRBV6-5
CASSPTGPYGYTF TGTGCCAGCAGCCCAACAGGACCCTATGGCTACACCTTC TRBJ1-2 . . TRBV3-1/TRBV3-2
CASSLNGQPGNTIYF TGTGCCAGCAGCTTAAACGGACAGCCTGGAAACACCATATATTTT TRBJ1-3 . . TRBV7-9
CASSRGTGGEKLFF TGTGCCAGCAGCCGAGGGACAGGGGGTGAAAAACTGTTTTTT TRBJ1-4 TRBD1 . TRBV3-1/TRBV3-2
CASTRTSGAQDTQYF TGTGCCAGCACCCGGACTAGCGGGGCTCAAGATACGCAGTATTTT TRBJ2-3 TRBD2 few TRBV6-5
CASSALDRAGYTF TGTGCCAGCAGCGCATTAGACAGGGCGGGCTACACCTTC TRBJ1-2 TRBD1 . TRBV13
CASSSRSGSGNEQFF TGTGCCAGCAGCTCCAGGTCGGGGAGTGGGAATGAGCAGTTCTTC TRBJ2-1 . . TRBV11-3
CSVVPVAKNIQYF TGCAGCGTCGTCCCAGTAGCCAAAAACATTCAGTACTTC TRBJ2-4 . . TRBV29-1
CTITPEGQGPSRQSLLNTGELFF TGCACCATCACCCCTGAGGGACAGGGACCATCACGCCAATCACTTCTAAACACCGGGGAGCTGTTTTTT TRBJ2-2 . . TRBV1
CASSQTGGIREQYF TGTGCCAGCAGTCAGACAGGGGGGATTCGGGAGCAGTACTTC TRBJ2-7 TRBD1 . TRBV27
CASSLKLAGNTDTQYF TGTGCCAGCAGCTTAAAACTAGCGGGGAACACAGATACGCAGTATTTT TRBJ2-3 TRBD2 . TRBV7-8
CASTWQGTGTEAFF TGTGCCAGCACTTGGCAGGGGACGGGGACTGAAGCTTTCTTT TRBJ1-1 . . TRBV2
CASSEAAGWETQYF TGTGCCAGCAGTGAAGCGGCGGGGTGGGAGACCCAGTACTTC TRBJ2-5 . . TRBV6-1
CASSQKKGGGLSTEAFF TGTGCCAGCAGCCAAAAGAAAGGGGGGGGTCTGAGCACTGAAGCTTTCTTT TRBJ1-1 . . TRBV3-1/TRBV3-2
CASSQDFRDIGTERGGYTF TGCGCCAGCAGCCAAGATTTTCGGGACATAGGAACCGAGAGGGGTGGCTACACCTTC TRBJ1-2 . few TRBV4-1
CASSLGRATDEQFF TGTGCCAGCAGCCTGGGGAGGGCGACGGATGAGCAGTTCTTC TRBJ2-1 TRBD2 . TRBV7-9
CASMGQGGTEAFF TGTGCCAGCATGGGACAGGGTGGAACTGAAGCTTTCTTT TRBJ1-1 TRBD1 . TRBV12-3/TRBV12-4
CASSLGQGNEKLFF TGCGCCAGCAGCTTGGGCCAGGGGAATGAAAAACTGTTTTTT TRBJ1-4 . . TRBV5-1
CASSEQGGINEQFF TGCGCCAGCAGTGAACAGGGTGGGATCAATGAGCAGTTCTTC TRBJ2-1 . . TRBV10-1
CASSSTNTGELFF TGCGCCAGCAGCTCTACGAACACCGGGGAGCTGTTTTTT TRBJ2-2 . . TRBV5-1